This T cell receptor beta chain comes out of a study of response to subunit inactivated influenza vaccine. General study results and limits: Each seasonal influenza vaccination recruits few new T cells, the authors suggested.

TCRdb ran MiXCR on the RT-PCR reads and lists one entry per CDR3 protein. The repertoire consists of a few hundred thousand distinct CDR3 sequences, with 12% occurring once and the leading ten covering under 10%. This clonotype was counted ten times or more. Its antigen is not identified. The CDR3 covers 14 residues. Germline assignment: CDR1 SGHVS and CDR2 FQNEAQ. J was trimmed by 3 bases and V by 0 bases; bases with no gene match: 0. The chain couples TRBV7-8 to TRBJ2-7; 9 bases fit TRBD1. The sequence came from a man aged 50-60 years who received an inactivated influenza vaccine. The sequenced sample was non-naive T cells sorted from PBMCs, obtained less than 15 days before vaccination. This CDR3 reads CASSLAGQGYEQYF. DNA of the CDR3: TGTGCCAGCAGCTTAGCGGGACAGGGCTACGAGCAGTACTTC.